What follows describes a single T cell receptor (beta chain). The data were obtained in a study of blood T cell repertoires in COVID-19. Overall study context: Samples came from the United States, Italy and Spain, spanning acute and convalescent COVID-19. Sample material is recorded as cDNA or gDNA derived from T cells, B-cell-depleted T cells, or PBMCs.

Authors' processing steps: Amplification from reference gene primers served as the basis for estimated nucleated cell counts. TCRdb's table, derived via immunoSEQ multiplex PCR, lists solely in-frame clones and lacks some. D and trimming were read from the DNA, whereas the V and J calls and clone size are those reported in that table. This table has 89,000 or so clones, more than 70% appearing once. The source material was peripheral blood. The receptor's source is a man aged 50-59 years with COVID-19, enrolled during active disease.

The DNA for the CDR3 is TGTGCCAGCAGTGTCGTCAGGCCGTCCTACGAGCAGTACTTC. Translation: CASSVVRPSYEQYF. J is TRBJ2-7 and V is TRBV2, with D unclear. This CDR3 region has 14 residues. With 4 bases removed from V and 1 base from J, the gap between germline ends came to 11 bases. Germline CDR1 is SNHLY and CDR2 is FYNNEI.